This T cell receptor beta chain is drawn from a study of blood T cell repertoires in COVID-19. Authors' processing steps: Amplification of reference gene primers was used by the study to estimate nucleated cell counts. Clones were read by immunoSEQ multiplex PCR, and TCRdb kept only the in-frame ones, dropping some. Clone size and the V and J calls come from that table; the DNA yielded D and trimming. The data hold 80,000 or so clones, with approximately 80% observed a single time. The CDR3 totals 16 residues. Germline V gene lookup returns CDR1 MNHEY and CDR2 SVGEGT. V lost 6 bases to trimming and J lost 4 bases; unmatched junction nucleotides: 12.

This receptor was obtained from a woman aged 70-85 years with acute or convalescent COVID-19. The sample taken for sequencing was peripheral blood. The genes are TRBV6-2 or TRBV6-3 and TRBJ2-7; 10 bases fit TRBD1. In nucleotides, the CDR3 is TGTGCCAGCAGCCGAGTTCGACAGGGGGCCGGGTACGAGCAGTACTTC. The encoded protein is CASSRVRQGAGYEQYF.